The entry below describes one T cell receptor (beta chain). CDR1 and CDR2 (germline): SGHAT, FQNNGV. The CDR3 consists of 14 residues. V lost 1 base and J 7 bases, leaving 11 bases between the germline ends. In the authors' workflow: Amplification from reference gene primers served as the basis for estimated nucleated cell counts. Only in-frame clones appear in the TCRdb table, and some are missing; sequencing was by immunoSEQ multiplex PCR. V, J and clone size are taken as reported in that table, and D and trimming were inferred from the DNA itself. This repertoire shows tens of thousands of clones, over 75% found once; its top ten account for approximately 40%. These data come from a study of blood T cell repertoires in COVID-19. Study-wide background: Samples of COVID-19 (acute and convalescent) were obtained from the United States, Italy and Spain. PBMCs, B-cell-depleted T cells, or T cells provided the cDNA or gDNA that made up the material.

This sequence originates from a woman over 75 with acute or convalescent COVID-19. The chain joins TRBV11-2 to TRBJ2-1; no reliable D call. The sample taken for sequencing was peripheral blood. The CDR3 is CASSLGAYQNEQFF. The CDR3 DNA follows: TGTGCCAGCAGCTTAGGGGCCTACCAGAATGAGCAGTTCTTC.